Included here is one TCR beta chain sequence, with context. The antigen is not known. The record originates from a study of cytomegalovirus exposure and HLA in healthy donors. Turning to the study itself: An early data release held 80 million or so unique TCRs from HLA-typed donors.

Germline V CDR1 and CDR2: LNHNV, YYDKDF (reference sequence). The V gene end was trimmed by 0 bases and the J gene end by 4 bases; junction bases not matched to a gene: 11. The length of the CDR3 is 17 residues. The PCR employed 60 Vbeta primers together with 13 Jbeta primers. The data were produced by immunoSEQ multiplex PCR, yet TCRdb's version contains in-frame clones alone and is incomplete. Among some 130,000 clones listed, over 60% were seen once. General study points: Accurate prediction of most subjects' HLA-A and HLA-B alleles from TCR beta sequences was reported. Later analysis demonstrated an association between a missense DCLRE1C variant and TCR beta V- and J-gene trimming. Specific recognition of CMV antigens was confirmed in vitro for three chains (all CMV-associated).

The sequenced sample consisted of PBMCs. J is TRBJ2-7 and V is TRBV15, with 8 nucleotides matching TRBD2. The TCR was taken from a human donor in good health. The CDR3 nucleotides read TGTGCCACCAGCAGAGATCGAGGGCGGGGGGTTCAGTACGAGCAGTACTTC. This translates into CATSRDRGRGVQYEQYF.